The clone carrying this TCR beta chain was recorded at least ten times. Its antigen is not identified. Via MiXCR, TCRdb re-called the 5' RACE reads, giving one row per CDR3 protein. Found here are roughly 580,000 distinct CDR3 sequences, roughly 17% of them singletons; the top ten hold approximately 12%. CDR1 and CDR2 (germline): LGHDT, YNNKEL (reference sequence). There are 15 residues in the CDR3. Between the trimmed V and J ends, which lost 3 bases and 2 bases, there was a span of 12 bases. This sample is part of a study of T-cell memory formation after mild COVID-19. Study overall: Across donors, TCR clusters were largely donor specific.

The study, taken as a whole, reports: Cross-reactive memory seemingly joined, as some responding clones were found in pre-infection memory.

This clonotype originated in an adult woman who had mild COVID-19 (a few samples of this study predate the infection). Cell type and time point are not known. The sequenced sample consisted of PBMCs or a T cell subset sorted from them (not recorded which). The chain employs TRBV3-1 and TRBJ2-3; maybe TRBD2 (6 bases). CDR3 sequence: CASSHNGLLTDTQYF. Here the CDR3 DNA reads TGTGCCAGCAGCCACAATGGACTACTCACAGATACGCAGTATTTT.